This T cell receptor (beta chain) was recovered during a study of beta chain features in type 1 diabetes. The overall study: The study examined 90 million to 130 million sorted cells across all samples. General study findings and limits: In these data, an HLA type influence on TCRB rearrangement remained unresolved.

This clone was seen a few times. The target antigen is unknown. Every isolated RNA sample was fully reverse transcribed, so sequencing captured expressed TCRB transcripts. The method was immunoSEQ multiplex PCR; TCRdb's version includes in-frame clones alone and lacks a portion of them. In the table there are fewer than 900,000 clones, about 17% of which are singletons. The CDR3 runs to 14 residues. In germline, CDR1 is LNHDA, CDR2 SQIVND (reference sequence). Input material: naive CD4+ T cells from blood. This clonotype originated in a woman between 18 and 30 years old in good health. The V gene is TRBV19, the J gene TRBJ2-5; TRBD2 matches at 9 bases. With the DNA end fitting TRBJ2-7 better, the J assignment may be wrong. This CDR3 reads CASSIGGRAYEQYF. The CDR3 DNA sequence: TGTGCCAGTAGTATTGGCGGGAGGGCCTACGAGCAGTACTTC.